This TCR beta chain emerged from a study of relationships among human T cell subsets (dated by TCRdb to the early 2010s). In the study overall: Sequencing was performed on eight distinct blood T cell populations: pan T, CD8 cytotoxic, regulatory, Th1, Th2, naive plus transitional, activated and memory cells.

The paper's findings and limits, for the study overall: The seven subsets showed no statistically significant differences in V, D and J usage, CDR3 length, or N-nucleotide additions. The considerable overlap in CDR3s among Th1, Th2 and regulatory T cells was taken as suggesting that cell fate choices are stochastic. More than 55% of CD8+ cytotoxic sequences came from clones with more than 100 reads, while the regulatory and Th2 subsets showed few clones of that size. A CD4+CD8+ double-positive population could not be excluded by the bead-based sorting.

The library was made by multiplex PCR. Sequenced on a 454 GS FLX. Semiquantitative ARM-PCR was used to amplify the TCR alpha and beta CDR3 regions from mRNA. In ARM-PCR, tagged nested gene-specific primers were applied first, and communal superprimers then carried out the exponential amplification. Exonuclease was used to remove the nested primers before the first-round PCR products went through the second amplification round. Amplicons were sequenced on the 454 platform, which allows rapid sequencing of millions of DNA fragments without cloning bias. An effective read was defined as a read mappable to both V and J germline segments. For the original study's pipeline: IRmap, which uses pyromap, a Smith-Waterman modification adapted to 454 sequencing errors, was used to assign reads to germline V, D and J segments. D-beta assignments were filtered using cutoffs set at the 99th percentile of alignment scores from simulated random sequences. CDR3 was defined as the amino acids between the conserved V-segment Y[YFLI]C motif and the J-segment [FW]GXGT motif. Repertoire diversity was estimated with a compound Poisson process model previously applied to large-scale EST data. A procedure for detecting cross-contamination was used to argue that sample contamination was not the source of the shared CDR3s. TCRdb ran its own pipeline on the public reads, namely fastp trimming at Q25 and MiXCR clone calling, and kept in-frame beta chains. Under each unique CDR3 protein, matching rows form one entry showing the most common genes and DNA. The V and J calls were determined by TCRdb, not by the authors. The sample yields some 14,000 distinct CDR3 sequences; 60% were counted once. 2% to 2.5% of the sample belongs to the ten largest clones.

CD4+CD25+ regulatory T cells were selected from positively selected CD4+ cells using anti-CD25 beads. Miltenyi superparamagnetic beads coated with subset-specific monoclonal antibodies were used to isolate the T cell subsets. Peripheral blood was used as the source from which all T cell populations were isolated. Whole blood was subjected to Ficoll separation to obtain mononuclear cells, from which monocytes were subsequently depleted using anti-CD14 microbeads. Right after isolation, the cell populations were resuspended in RNAprotect reagent. Note on this clonotype: There is no known antigen for this receptor. Within one base of it there is no much larger clone, and no base qualities were kept.

The CDR3 runs 15 residues from the cysteine to the phenylalanine. Only CDR3 DNA remains: 45 bases, in frame from the first base. A distance of 11 bases separates the germline ends of V and J, which lose 3 bases and 2 bases respectively. Sequencing was done on a sample of Tregs sorted from blood. Recombination joined TRBV12-3 or TRBV12-4 with TRBJ1-3; TRBD1 could be the D gene, as 5 bases match. The source of this sequence is a middle-aged man in good health. The DNA sequence reads TGTGCCAGCAGTTTTGTCGGGGGAACTGGAAACACCATATATTTT. Its translation reads: CASSFVGGTGNTIYF.